This T cell receptor beta chain comes out of a study of T-cell reconstitution after alpha-beta-depleted transplantation in children. Using unique molecular identifiers, the investigators prepared the TCRbeta library. TCRdb re-analysed the PCR reads in MiXCR, keeping a single row per CDR3 protein. Among about 980,000 distinct CDR3 sequences listed, about 29% were seen once. Study-wide results and caveats: Two months or so post-transplant, alpha-beta T cells reportedly derived from several hundred expanded graft clones.

The CDR3 extends over 15 amino acids. Trimming took off 5 bases at V and 0 bases at J, with 17 bases between the two ends. The germline CDR1 and CDR2 sequences are DFQATT and SNEGSKA (reference sequence). As regards this clonotype: Antigen unknown.

This chain connects TRBV20-1 to TRBJ2-7; tentative D call: TRBD1 (6 bases). This specimen consisted of PBMCs, mostly from graft donor cells, obtained 360 days after TCRalphabeta/CD19-depleted stem cell transplant. The source is a boy younger than two who had a stem cell transplant for SCID, so the T cells may come from the graft donor. The CDR3 spells CSASTQGRNSYEQYF. CDR3 nucleotides: TGCAGTGCTTCCACACAGGGCCGAAACTCCTACGAGCAGTACTTC.